The rows below give T cell receptor beta chains drawn from one sample of a study of identical twins. TCRdb reprocessed the 5' RACE reads with MiXCR, giving one entry per CDR3 protein. The repertoire holds about 240,000 distinct CDR3 sequences, approximately 7.9% seen once, with under 7% in the top ten. These data were also reused for a study on yellow fever vaccine responses in identical twins.

Sequences were obtained from CD8+ T cells sorted from blood. These receptors all come from a woman aged 18-29 years in good health. CDR3s include the opening cysteine and the closing phenylalanine or tryptophan. D genes are given only for firm matches. Size tells how often a clone was seen (once, few, many) or the class of an expanded clone, and some rows leave it out.

D: -; V: TRBV12-3/TRBV12-4; size: few; J: TRBJ2-1; DNA: TGTGCCAGCAGTTTCGCGGAGGGGGTCTACAATGAGCAGTTCTTC; CDR3: CASSFAEGVYNEQFF
D: -; V: TRBV15; size: many; J: TRBJ1-2; DNA: TGTGCCACGGATCCGGGCTCGGGGGATGGCTACACCTTC; CDR3: CATDPGSGDGYTF
D: TRBD2; V: TRBV2; size: many; J: TRBJ2-7; DNA: TGTGCCAGCCTGGGCGGGAGCAAATACGAGCAGTACTTC; CDR3: CASLGGSKYEQYF
D: -; V: TRBV2; size: -; J: TRBJ2-5; DNA: TGTGCCAGCAGTGTTCCGCAAGAGACCCAGTACTTC; CDR3: CASSVPQETQYF
D: TRBD1; V: TRBV7-9; size: -; J: TRBJ1-4; DNA: TGTGCCAGCAGCCCACTACAGGGGCAAGCTAATGAAAAACTGTTTTTT; CDR3: CASSPLQGQANEKLFF
D: -; V: TRBV3-1; size: -; J: TRBJ2-7; DNA: TGTGCCAGCAGCCAAGGGGCCGGGGACTACGAGCAGTACTTC; CDR3: CASSQGAGDYEQYF
D: TRBD1; V: TRBV7-9; size: few; J: TRBJ1-1; DNA: TGTGCCAGCAGCACCGGGACAGCCTTGAACACTGAAGCTTTCTTT; CDR3: CASSTGTALNTEAFF
D: -; V: TRBV6-5; size: few; J: TRBJ2-1; DNA: TGTGCCAGCAGTTATAGTGGCGGATACTACAATGAGCAGTTCTTC; CDR3: CASSYSGGYYNEQFF
D: TRBD2; V: TRBV20-1; size: few; J: TRBJ2-3; DNA: TGCAGTGCTAGAGACGAACTAGCGGGACGCAGCACAGATACGCAGTATTTT; CDR3: CSARDELAGRSTDTQYF
D: -; V: TRBV24-1; size: many; J: TRBJ1-5; DNA: TGTGCCACTTCGACAGACTATAGCAATCAGCCCCAGCATTTT; CDR3: CATSTDYSNQPQHF
D: TRBD2; V: TRBV7-6; size: many; J: TRBJ2-4; DNA: TGTGCCAGCAGCTCGACTAGCGGGATTGACAAAAACATTCAGTACTTC; CDR3: CASSSTSGIDKNIQYF
D: -; V: TRBV3-1; size: -; J: TRBJ2-5; DNA: TGTGCCAGCAGCCAAGGATTGACTAGAGGGCCAAGAGAGACCCAGTACTTC; CDR3: CASSQGLTRGPRETQYF
D: -; V: TRBV20-1; size: few; J: TRBJ1-2; DNA: TGCAGTGCTAGAGATCATTGGGGGCCCTACTATGGCTACACCTTC; CDR3: CSARDHWGPYYGYTF
D: -; V: TRBV10-3; size: many; J: TRBJ2-5; DNA: TGTGCCATCAGTGAGTCTAGAGAGACCCAGTACTTC; CDR3: CAISESRETQYF
D: TRBD2; V: TRBV20-1; size: few; J: TRBJ2-1; DNA: TGCAGTGCTAGACCCAGCGGGAGGTACAATGAGCAGTTCTTC; CDR3: CSARPSGRYNEQFF
D: TRBD1; V: TRBV6-4; size: few; J: TRBJ2-3; DNA: TGTGCCAGCAGTGACGAGGGGACAGGCCGAGATACGCAGTATTTT; CDR3: CASSDEGTGRDTQYF
D: TRBD2; V: TRBV15; size: few; J: TRBJ2-7; DNA: TGTGCCACCAGCAGAGACCTCTTGACTAGCGGGAGGGCTAACCTCTACGAGCAGTACTTC; CDR3: CATSRDLLTSGRANLYEQYF
D: -; V: TRBV7-6; size: -; J: TRBJ2-1; DNA: TGTGCCAGCAGCTTAGCACCCCGGGAGACCGATGAGCAGTTCTTC; CDR3: CASSLAPRETDEQFF
D: -; V: TRBV6-2/TRBV6-3; size: few; J: TRBJ2-1; DNA: TGTGCCAGCAGTCTCGGGGCAGGGCAGTTCTTC; CDR3: CASSLGAGQFF
D: TRBD2; V: TRBV20-1; size: few; J: TRBJ2-5; DNA: TGCAGTGCTAGAGATTCCAACGGACTAGCGGGAGGGCCGTTTCCTGAGACCCAGTACTTC; CDR3: CSARDSNGLAGGPFPETQYF
D: -; V: TRBV7-6; size: many; J: TRBJ2-1; DNA: TGTGCCAGCAGCTTAACTGGATGGGATGAGCAGTTCTTC; CDR3: CASSLTGWDEQFF
D: -; V: TRBV11-2; size: -; J: TRBJ2-3; DNA: TGTGCCGGCAGCTTAAGGTACAGGGACACAGATACGCAGTATTTT; CDR3: CAGSLRYRDTDTQYF
D: -; V: TRBV14; size: -; J: TRBJ2-5; DNA: TGTGCCAGCAGCCCCGGACAGTTCCAAGAGACCCAGTACTTC; CDR3: CASSPGQFQETQYF
D: TRBD1; V: TRBV27; size: -; J: TRBJ1-4; DNA: TGTGCCAGCAGTGCCTGGACAGGTACTAATGAAAAACTGTTTTTT; CDR3: CASSAWTGTNEKLFF
D: -; V: TRBV28; size: many; J: TRBJ2-3; DNA: TGTGCCAGCAGTCCCCTTAAAGCGAGCACAGATACGCAGTATTTT; CDR3: CASSPLKASTDTQYF
D: -; V: TRBV27; size: many; J: TRBJ2-7; DNA: TGTGCCAGCAGTTCAAATGACATCACCTACGAGCAGTACTTC; CDR3: CASSSNDITYEQYF
D: TRBD2; V: TRBV29-1; size: many; J: TRBJ2-2; DNA: TGCAGCGTTGTGGCGGGAGAAGAAAACACCGGGGAGCTGTTTTTT; CDR3: CSVVAGEENTGELFF
D: TRBD1; V: TRBV7-2; size: -; J: TRBJ2-5; DNA: TGTGCCAGCAGCTTATTGGACAGGGGCTCGGAGACCCAGTACTTC; CDR3: CASSLLDRGSETQYF
D: TRBD1; V: TRBV29-1; size: -; J: TRBJ1-4; DNA: TGCAGCGTTGAGGCGGGACAGGGGGCAGGGGGCGAAAAACTGTTTTTT; CDR3: CSVEAGQGAGGEKLFF
D: -; V: TRBV7-9; size: -; J: TRBJ2-5; DNA: TGTGCCAGCAAGGGACAACTGAATCCTAATCAAGAGACCCAGTACTTC; CDR3: CASKGQLNPNQETQYF
D: TRBD2; V: TRBV10-3; size: many; J: TRBJ2-1; DNA: TGTGCCATGGGGACTAGCGGGAGAGCCCCTAGCTCCTACAATGAGCAGTTCTTC; CDR3: CAMGTSGRAPSSYNEQFF
D: -; V: TRBV29-1; size: many; J: TRBJ1-5; DNA: TGCAGCGTTTGGGACTACAATCAGCCCCAGCATTTT; CDR3: CSVWDYNQPQHF
D: -; V: TRBV5-1; size: many; J: TRBJ2-4; DNA: TGCGCCAGCAGCCTGACCATAGCCAAAAACATTCAGTACTTC; CDR3: CASSLTIAKNIQYF
D: TRBD2; V: TRBV27; size: once; J: TRBJ2-1; DNA: TGTGCCAGCAGTTTAGTCCGGGCGGGAGGGTACAATGAGCAGTTCTTC; CDR3: CASSLVRAGGYNEQFF
D: TRBD2; V: TRBV28; size: -; J: TRBJ2-3; DNA: TGTGCCAGCAGTAGTTGGGCGGGGGGCACAGATACGCAGTATTTT; CDR3: CASSSWAGGTDTQYF
D: -; V: TRBV12-3/TRBV12-4; size: many; J: TRBJ1-6; DNA: TGTGCCAGCAGTTTAGGCAGGGCTTCCTATAATTCACCCCTCCACTTT; CDR3: CASSLGRASYNSPLHF
D: -; V: TRBV7-8; size: -; J: TRBJ2-3; DNA: TGTGCCAGCAGCACGACCAGGGATAGCACAGATACGCAGTATTTT; CDR3: CASSTTRDSTDTQYF
D: -; V: TRBV3-1; size: few; J: TRBJ1-2; DNA: TGTGCCAGCAGCCAAGAATGGGTCGGGGAAGTAGGTGGCTACACCTTC; CDR3: CASSQEWVGEVGGYTF
D: -; V: TRBV29-1; size: few; J: TRBJ2-7; DNA: TGCAGCGTTGAAGGTATGGGATCCTCTTTGGGGGAGCAGTACTTC; CDR3: CSVEGMGSSLGEQYF
D: -; V: TRBV4-1; size: many; J: TRBJ2-5; DNA: TGCGCCAGCAGCCTCCAAAGAAGATTACAAGAGACCCAGTACTTC; CDR3: CASSLQRRLQETQYF
D: -; V: TRBV4-1; size: few; J: TRBJ1-4; DNA: TGCGCCAGCAGCCAAGATCTATCGCAGGGCGTGTTTTTT; CDR3: CASSQDLSQGVFF
D: -; V: TRBV14; size: many; J: TRBJ1-4; DNA: TGTGCCAGCAGCCCCAACATCCCCGGGTCCTTGAAGGAAAAACTGTTTTTT; CDR3: CASSPNIPGSLKEKLFF
D: -; V: TRBV28; size: few; J: TRBJ2-5; DNA: TGTGCCAGCAGCCCGGACGGATCGTACGAGACCCAGTACTTC; CDR3: CASSPDGSYETQYF
D: -; V: TRBV7-8; size: -; J: TRBJ2-1; DNA: TGTGCCAGCAGCTTATTCGGGGTAGGAGGAAATGAGCAGTTCTTC; CDR3: CASSLFGVGGNEQFF
D: -; V: TRBV7-8; size: few; J: TRBJ1-5; DNA: TGTGCCAGCAGCCCAGGGGCGAGCAATCAGCCCCAGCATTTT; CDR3: CASSPGASNQPQHF
D: TRBD2; V: TRBV2; size: few; J: TRBJ2-1; DNA: TGTGCCAGCAGTCTACTCGACCCTAGCGGGACCCACAATGAGCAGTTCTTC; CDR3: CASSLLDPSGTHNEQFF
D: -; V: TRBV5-5; size: -; J: TRBJ2-2; DNA: TGTGCCAGCAGCTTCGCAGATTCCGGGGAGCTGTTTTTT; CDR3: CASSFADSGELFF
D: -; V: TRBV6-5; size: few; J: TRBJ2-3; DNA: TGTGCCAGCGGGCCGTACACAGATACGCAGTATTTT; CDR3: CASGPYTDTQYF
D: -; V: TRBV12-3/TRBV12-4; size: many; J: TRBJ1-5; DNA: TGTGCCAGCACTCGGGGCAGCAATCAGCCCCAGCATTTT; CDR3: CASTRGSNQPQHF
D: -; V: TRBV7-8; size: few; J: TRBJ2-1; DNA: TGTGCCAGCAGCCAACCCGGATTTAAAGAAGTTAGCAATGAGCAGTTCTTC; CDR3: CASSQPGFKEVSNEQFF
D: -; V: TRBV11-3; size: few; J: TRBJ1-3; DNA: TGTGCCAGCAGTCGGGGGGTCGGTGGAAACACCATATATTTT; CDR3: CASSRGVGGNTIYF
D: -; V: TRBV7-8; size: few; J: TRBJ1-6; DNA: TGTGCCAGCAGCTTAGTCCGGGTCAATAATTCACCCCTCCACTTT; CDR3: CASSLVRVNNSPLHF
D: TRBD1; V: TRBV4-2; size: few; J: TRBJ2-5; DNA: TGTGCCAGCAGCCAAGCTACAGGGGACGGGACCCAGTACTTC; CDR3: CASSQATGDGTQYF
D: TRBD1; V: TRBV29-1; size: many; J: TRBJ1-2; DNA: TGCAGCGTTCCACCGACAGGGGGGAATGGCTACACCTTC; CDR3: CSVPPTGGNGYTF
D: -; V: TRBV6-1; size: many; J: TRBJ1-1; DNA: TGTGCCAGCAGTGATGAAGCGGACGGTGAAGCTTTCTTT; CDR3: CASSDEADGEAFF